These 13 T cell receptor beta chains originate from one sample sequenced in a study of CD8+ T cells in alopecia areata. Following extraction, RNA underwent reverse transcription to cDNA, which served as the sequencing template. This table comes from immunoSEQ multiplex PCR, and its TCRdb copy is limited to in-frame clones, with some not included. The repertoire holds 200,000 to 250,000 clones, with under 70% as singletons. The sequencing used CD4+ T cells sorted from blood, collected at week 0. Receptors originate from a human donor with alopecia areata.

V usage is TRBV18 and J usage is TRBJ1-4; D ambiguous. The ends were cut back, 6 bases at V and 6 bases at J, with 17 bases in the middle. This CDR3 has 15 residues. Per germline, CDR1 KGHSH and CDR2 LQKENI. The CDR3 sequence: CASSVRWSRDEKLFF. The CDR3 region has the DNA TGTGCCAGCTCTGTCCGGTGGTCCCGGGATGAAAAACTGTTTTTT.

The chain couples TRBV30 to TRBJ1-4; 7 bases line up with TRBD1. The V segment lost 2 bases and the J segment 4 bases; nucleotides outside the gene matches: 7. The CDR3 loop spans 15 amino acids. The germline gives CDR1 GTSNPN, CDR2 SVGIG (reference sequence). This CDR3 reads CAWSSGTVLNEKLFF. The CDR3 nucleotides are TGTGCCTGGAGTTCCGGGACAGTCCTTAATGAAAAACTGTTTTTT.

The table lists this clone with a few counts. The genes are TRBV2 and TRBJ2-1; TRBD2 aligns across 11 bases. The trim removed 9 bases at V and 3 bases at J, leaving 4 bases unmatched. Germline loops: CDR1 SNHLY, CDR2 FYNNEI. This CDR3 contains 14 residues. This CDR3 is CASFLAGGYNEQFF. DNA for the CDR3: TGTGCCAGTTTTCTAGCGGGGGGCTACAATGAGCAGTTCTTC.

The V and J genes are TRBV9 and TRBJ2-5; 7 bases map to TRBD1. Germline V gene lookup returns CDR1 SGDLS and CDR2 YYNGEE. This CDR3 has 13 amino acids. The ends lost 4 bases at V and 2 bases at J; junction bases unmatched: 2. The CDR3 coding sequence is TGTGCCAGCAGCTGGGACAGTCAAGAGACCCAGTACTTC. Its protein product is CASSWDSQETQYF.

The chain uses TRBV6-5 and TRBJ1-3; D is possibly TRBD1 (5 bases). Germline V gene sequence: CDR1 MNHEY, CDR2 SVGAGI. This CDR3 spans 15 amino acids. The V end lost 6 bases, the J end lost 4 bases, and 16 bases lay between the germline ends. CDR3 sequence reads: CASSPRVGSGNTIYF. The CDR3 coding sequence is TGTGCCAGCAGCCCCAGGGTGGGGTCAGGAAACACCATATATTTT.

J is TRBJ1-2 and V is TRBV7-2, with D possibly TRBD1 on 5 matching bases. CDR3 length equals 17 residues. Germline CDR1 is SGHTA and CDR2 is FQGNSA. Trimming removed 0 bases at V and 6 bases at J, with 20 bases between. DNA of the CDR3: TGTGCCAGCAGCTTAGCAACGTACTGGGGGGTTTCAAATGGCTACACCTTC. The encoded protein is CASSLATYWGVSNGYTF.

This clone occurred a few times. In DNA, the CDR3 is TGCGCCAGCAGGGGTAGTATGGGTTCAGGCGAGCAGTACTTC. Amino acids: CASRGSMGSGEQYF. V gene TRBV5-1 combines with J gene TRBJ2-7; D unresolved. Trimming took 5 bases from V and 6 from J, leaving 18 bases between them. The CDR3 is made up of 14 amino acids. CDR1 SGHRS and CDR2 YFSETQ come from the germline V gene.

A few counts support this clone. V gene TRBV29-1 combines with J gene TRBJ1-1; tentatively, D is TRBD1 (6 bases). Germline V gives CDR1 SQVTM, CDR2 ANQGSEA. V dropped 7 bases and J dropped 1 base, with 10 bases sitting between them. The CDR3 has 12 residues. CDR3 in DNA: TGCAGCGGGTCCAGGGGGAACACTGAAGCTTTCTTT. Translated: CSGSRGNTEAFF.

This clone was seen only a few times. The chain couples TRBV25-1 to TRBJ2-2; D gene ambiguous. Germline values: CDR1 MGHDK, CDR2 SYGVNS. CDR3 length equals 14 residues. V was shortened by 7 bases and J by 0 bases, with 9 bases between the two germline ends. The CDR3: CASTRSANTGELFF. The CDR3, as DNA: TGTGCCAGCACCAGGTCAGCGAACACCGGGGAGCTGTTTTTT.

Only one count was recorded for this clone. V and J are TRBV30 and TRBJ1-1; 9 nucleotides align to TRBD1. This CDR3 contains 15 residues. Germline V CDR1 and CDR2: GTSNPN, SVGIG (reference sequence). After removal of 0 bases from V and 3 bases from J, the junction contained 5 bases not matched to a gene. CDR3 loop: CAWSVDGTGHTEAFF. In DNA, the CDR3 is TGTGCCTGGAGTGTTGATGGGACAGGGCACACTGAAGCTTTCTTT.

The V gene is TRBV30, the J gene TRBJ2-3, with D uncertain. Looked up from germline, CDR1 is GTSNPN and CDR2 is SVGIG (reference sequence). V lost 3 bases and J lost 0, with 7 bases in between. CDR3 length: 13 residues. The CDR3 bases are TGTGCCTGGAGCGGTACTAGCACAGATACGCAGTATTTT. Translated: CAWSGTSTDTQYF. The whole variable domain, filled in from reference TRBV30 and TRBJ2-3, reads SQTIHQWPATLVQPVGSPLSLECTVEGTSNPNLYWYRQAAGRGLQLLFYSVGIGQISSEVPQNLSASRPQDRQFILSSKKLLLSDSGFYLCAWSGTSTDTQYFGPGTRLTVL.

CDR3 bases: TGTGCCTGGAGTCTCGGGGCAAATCAGCCCCAGCATTTT. Its protein is CAWSLGANQPQHF. V and J are TRBV30 and TRBJ1-5, with D tentatively TRBD1 (5 bases). In germline, CDR1 is GTSNPN, CDR2 SVGIG (reference sequence). V was pared by 2 bases and J by 4 bases, with 9 bases between. CDR3 length: 13 amino acids.

This clone was counted between two and nine times. The gene calls are TRBV2 and TRBJ2-7; D perhaps matches TRBD1 (5 bases). Germline CDR1 SNHLY, CDR2 FYNNEI. The CDR3 extends over 14 amino acids. Trimming shortened V by 2 bases and J by 1 base, and 9 bases separated the two germline ends. CDR3 protein: CASSETGPSYEQYF. The CDR3 nucleotides are TGTGCCAGCAGTGAAACAGGCCCATCCTACGAGCAGTACTTC.